This TCR beta chain was found in a study of shared clonotypes between healthy human individuals. This CDR3 has 15 residues. V lost 5 bases and J 2 bases, leaving 17 bases between the germline ends. Germline CDR1 is SGHKS and CDR2 is YYEKEE (reference sequence). Nashville, Tennessee was home to all donors, who were Caucasian adults. Using immunoSEQ multiplex PCR, the repertoire was profiled, and TCRdb retains in-frame clones only, with some absent. The sample contains about a million clones, roughly 80% of which appear only once. This chain links TRBV5-5 with TRBJ2-7, with D possibly TRBD1 on 6 matching bases. Sequenced material: memory CD4+ T cells sorted from blood. Indicated subset: CD45RA-negative fraction. The clonotype was recovered from a man between 18 and 35 years old in good health. The CDR3 spells CASSNTGRRAYEQYF. CDR3 bases: TGTGCCAGCAGTAATACAGGGAGACGCGCCTACGAGCAGTACTTC. The full variable domain, with the rest looked up from reference TRBV5-5 and TRBJ2-7, is DAGVTQSPTHLIKTRGQQVTLRCSPISGHKSVSWYQQVLGQGPQFIFQYYEKEERGRGNFPDRFSARQFPNYSSELNVNALLLGDSALYLCASSNTGRRAYEQYFGPGTRLTVT.